The clone carrying this T cell receptor (beta chain) has a single count. Antigen unknown. This specimen belongs to a study of cytomegalovirus exposure and HLA in healthy donors. Study conclusions and caveats: CMV antigen specificity of a few CMV-associated chains was confirmed in vitro. The study recorded some 160 TCR beta chains that were cytomegalovirus-associated. In a later analysis, common viral pathogens appeared linked to several of the most significant clusters.

This CDR3 has 16 amino acids. V was pared by 3 bases and J by 1 base, with 16 bases between. Germline V gene data show CDR1 as MDHEN and CDR2 as SYDVKM. PCR involved 60 Vbeta and 13 Jbeta primers. Measured with immunoSEQ multiplex PCR; TCRdb has only the in-frame clones, and not every one. The sample has roughly 150,000 clones; roughly 76% are singletons. Input material: PBMCs. The source is a female donor in good health and CMV-seronegative. The chain is built from TRBV28 and TRBJ2-7; TRBD1 is a possible D gene (5 bases). In DNA, the CDR3 is TGTGCCAGCAGTTTTCAGATCTCAGGGATTTCCTACGAGCAGTACTTC. This encodes CASSFQISGISYEQYF. The full variable domain, rest sourced from reference TRBV28 and TRBJ2-7, is DVKVTQSSRYLVKRTGEKVFLECVQDMDHENMFWYRQDPGLGLRLIYFSYDVKMKEKGDIPEGYSVSREKKERFSLILESASTNQTSMYLCASSFQISGISYEQYFGPGTRLTVT.